One sample yielded the 17 T cell receptor beta chains listed below, sequenced in a study of CD8 T cells in ankylosing spondylitis. These TCRs' antigens remain unknown. From the 5' RACE reads, TCRdb called clonotypes with MiXCR, one entry per CDR3 protein. The sample has 700,000 or so distinct CDR3 sequences; 15% to 20% are singletons. Overall study findings and caveats: One TCR beta motif, made up of about 8 highly homologous variants, appeared characteristic of ankylosing spondylitis blood.

Sequencing input: blood, either unsorted or a sorted T cell fraction (not recorded which). These receptors were obtained from a male donor with ankylosing spondylitis.

This clonotype was detected a few times. CDR3 region: CASSPTPLVNQETQYF. For the CDR3, the DNA is TGTGCCAGCAGCCCCACCCCGTTGGTGAACCAAGAGACCCAGTACTTC. The chain links TRBV9 to TRBJ2-5; D gene unclear. The length of the CDR3 is 16 residues. Looked up from germline, CDR1 is SGDLS and CDR2 is YYNGEE. V was clipped by 4 bases and J by 0 bases, with 16 bases between them.

This clonotype was seen only a few times. This sequence joins TRBV6-5 and TRBJ2-1; D ambiguous. CDR3 length: 12 residues. Looked up from germline, CDR1 is MNHEY and CDR2 is SVGAGI. Trimming took off 4 bases at V and 10 bases at J, with 11 bases between the two ends. For the CDR3, the DNA is TGTGCCAGCAGTTCCTCCACCCAAGAGCAGTTCTTC. Its protein is CASSSSTQEQFF.

The chain carries TRBV19 and TRBJ2-7; 10 nucleotides agree with TRBD2. V lost 4 bases, J lost 0 bases, and 6 bases stayed unmatched. The length of the CDR3 is 16 residues. CDR1 and CDR2 from the germline V gene are LNHDA and SQIVND (reference sequence). CDR3 sequence reads: CASSTRTSGTSYEQYF. The DNA of the CDR3 is TGTGCCAGTAGTACCCGGACTAGCGGAACCTCCTACGAGCAGTACTTC.

This chain uses TRBV20-1 with TRBJ2-5, with 10 bases that match TRBD2. CDR3 size: 14 residues. The germline gives CDR1 DFQATT, CDR2 SNEGSKA (reference sequence). V gave up 5 bases and J gave up 1 base; unmatched junction bases: 4. The CDR3: CSAALAGTQETQYF. CDR3 in DNA: TGCAGTGCTGCACTAGCGGGGACCCAAGAGACCCAGTACTTC.

Only a few counts were recorded for this clonotype. This sequence joins TRBV4-1 and TRBJ1-1; a weak D match, TRBD1 (6 bases). CDR1 is MGHRA and CDR2 is YSYEKL in the germline V gene. V lost 1 base and J 7 bases, leaving 19 bases between the germline ends. The CDR3 contains 16 residues. CDR3 nucleotides: TGCGCCAGCAGCCAAGTGCCAAGGACAGAGTGGTTTGAAGCTTTCTTT. The encoded protein is CASSQVPRTEWFEAFF.

The rearrangement joins TRBV7-9 to TRBJ2-1, with a tentative D call TRBD1 (5 bases). Germline V gives CDR1 SEHNR, CDR2 FQNEAQ (reference sequence). This CDR3 comprises 14 residues. V was clipped by 2 bases and J by 7 bases, with 12 bases between them. The CDR3 DNA follows: TGTGCCAGCAGCTTACTCCAGGGTTGGAATGAGCAGTTCTTC. It codes for CASSLLQGWNEQFF.

There are a few counts of this clonotype. The V and J genes are TRBV4-3 and TRBJ2-7; possible D gene TRBD1, 6 bases. CDR1 LGHNA and CDR2 YSLEER come from the germline V gene. Deletions cut 0 bases from V and 2 bases from J, with 11 bases between. The CDR3 runs 15 residues. CDR3 bases: TGCGCCAGCAGCCAAGATGTCAGGGGTCCCTACGAGCAGTACTTC. This translates into CASSQDVRGPYEQYF.

This clonotype occurred a few times. The DNA for the CDR3 is TGTGCCAGCAGCTTAGGGTTAGTTCCATACAATGAGCAGTTCTTC. Translated: CASSLGLVPYNEQFF. The J gene is TRBJ2-1, the V gene TRBV7-8; no clear D. This CDR3 contains 15 residues. V was cut by 1 base and J by 4 bases, with 11 bases left in between. In germline, CDR1 is SGHVS, CDR2 FQNEAQ.

The chain employs TRBV5-1 and TRBJ1-5; the match to TRBD1 covers 9 bases. After removal of 4 bases from V and 9 bases from J, the junction contained 5 bases not matched to a gene. Germline V gene data show CDR1 as SGHRS and CDR2 as YFSETQ. This CDR3 comprises 13 residues. Written as DNA, the CDR3 is TGCGCCAGCAGCACGGGACAGGGAATGCCCCAGCATTTT. This translates into CASSTGQGMPQHF.

This clonotype was seen only a few times. This rearrangement joins TRBV24-1 to TRBJ2-4; the D is unclear. The germline V gene encodes CDR1 KGHDR and CDR2 SFDVKD. This CDR3 comprises 19 residues. The V and J ends lost 3 bases and 2 bases respectively, with 22 bases between them. In DNA, the CDR3 is TGTGCCACCAGTGATCCTCCGACTCCATTGACATCCTCCAAAAACATTCAGTACTTC. It yields the protein CATSDPPTPLTSSKNIQYF.

This clonotype has a count of ten or more. This sequence joins TRBV25-1 and TRBJ2-1; D may match TRBD1 or TRBD2 (6 bases each). The CDR3 spans 14 residues. Germline V CDR1 and CDR2: MGHDK, SYGVNS. Trimming took 2 bases from V and 7 from J, leaving 12 bases between them. CDR3 nucleotides: TGTGCCAGCAGTGAAATTAAAGGGGGGAATGAGCAGTTCTTC. The encoded protein is CASSEIKGGNEQFF.

This clonotype was seen only a few times. This rearrangement joins TRBV7-2 to TRBJ2-2, with D hard to call. Trimming removed 2 bases at V and 5 bases at J, with 12 bases between. Germline V lookup: CDR1 SGHTA, CDR2 FQGNSA. The CDR3 is 15 amino acids. CDR3 in DNA: TGTGCCAGCAGCTTAAGGCAGGCGATTACCGGGGAGCTGTTTTTT. As protein: CASSLRQAITGELFF. Together with reference TRBV7-2 and TRBJ2-2, the CDR3 gives the full variable domain: GAGVSQSPSNKVTEKGKDVELRCDPISGHTALYWYRQSLGQGLEFLIYFQGNSAPDKSGLPSDRFSAERTGGSVSTLTIQRTQQEDSAVYLCASSLRQAITGELFFGEGSRLTVL.

This clonotype came up a few times. The chain links TRBV27 to TRBJ2-5; possible D gene TRBD1, 5 bases. CDR1 MNHEY and CDR2 SMNVEV come from the germline V gene (reference sequence). The CDR3 runs to 14 residues. With 2 bases removed from V and 5 bases from J, the gap between germline ends came to 12 bases. CDR3 region: CASSLVAPGETQYF. The CDR3 region has the DNA TGTGCCAGCAGTTTAGTGGCACCAGGGGAGACCCAGTACTTC.

V usage is TRBV20-1 and J usage is TRBJ2-5; TRBD1 agrees at 8 bases. The CDR3 totals 15 residues. V was pared by 6 bases and J by 3 bases, with 12 bases of the junction left unmatched. CDR1 and CDR2 (germline): DFQATT, SNEGSKA (reference sequence). The CDR3 DNA sequence: TGCAGTGCCTTACCTCCCCGGGACAGGAAAGAGACCCAGTACTTC. Encoded protein: CSALPPRDRKETQYF.

V usage is TRBV12-3 or TRBV12-4 and J usage is TRBJ1-4; TRBD1 matches at 9 bases. The ends lost 2 bases at V and 8 bases at J; junction bases unmatched: 12. This CDR3 is built from 17 residues. DNA of the CDR3: TGTGCCAGCAGTTTAAAAAAACCGGGACAGGGAGGAGAAAAACTGTTTTTT. This codes for CASSLKKPGQGGEKLFF.

CDR3 in DNA: TGTGCCAGCAGCGTAGGACGAGCTAACTATGGCTACACCTTC. Its protein product is CASSVGRANYGYTF. The gene calls are TRBV9 and TRBJ1-2; D is unclear. CDR3 length: 14 residues. V dropped 0 bases and J dropped 0 bases, with 6 bases sitting between them. CDR1 and CDR2 (germline): SGDLS, YYNGEE.

The chain is built from TRBV12-3 or TRBV12-4 and TRBJ1-6; D unresolved. The CDR3 runs to 14 residues. The germline V and J ends were trimmed by 3 bases and 7 bases, with 10 bases remaining between them. The CDR3 region has the DNA TGTGCCAGCAGTTTCCGAGGGAGGAATTCACCCCTCCACTTT. Translation: CASSFRGRNSPLHF.